These T cell receptor beta chains were read from a single sample in a study of cytomegalovirus exposure and HLA in healthy donors. Assay: immunoSEQ multiplex PCR; the TCRdb copy retains only in-frame clones and omits some. The listing contains 100,000 to 150,000 clones. Material: PBMCs. These TCRs come from a man younger than 40 in good health and CMV-seronegative. Both conserved end residues are part of each CDR3. The D gene is left open where the match is weak.

v_call	d_call	j_call	cdr3_aa	cdr3_nt
TRBV7-9	.	TRBJ2-5	CASSLQAQETQYF	TGTGCCAGCAGCTTACAGGCTCAAGAGACCCAGTACTTC
TRBV28	TRBD2	TRBJ2-5	CASRTRLAGGQETQYF	TGTGCCAGCAGGACCCGACTAGCGGGAGGCCAGGAGACCCAGTACTTC
TRBV30	.	TRBJ2-4	CAWRGRLAKNIQYF	TGTGCCTGGAGGGGGCGTTTGGCCAAAAACATTCAGTACTTC
TRBV9	.	TRBJ2-1	CASSLSGDTYNEQFF	TGTGCCAGCAGCCTAAGCGGGGACACCTACAATGAGCAGTTCTTC
TRBV7-6	.	TRBJ2-7	CASSLDAVSYEQYF	TGTGCCAGCAGCTTAGATGCGGTTTCCTACGAGCAGTACTTC
TRBV6-6	TRBD1	TRBJ2-7	CASSPFRWTGGREQYF	TGTGCCAGCAGTCCCTTCCGCTGGACAGGGGGTCGGGAGCAGTACTTC
TRBV4-3	TRBD2	TRBJ2-1	CASSQEMMGTSGYNEQFF	TGCGCCAGCAGCCAAGAAATGATGGGGACTAGCGGCTACAATGAGCAGTTCTTC
TRBV28	TRBD1	TRBJ1-5	CASSMGQLNQPQHF	TGTGCCAGCAGTATGGGACAGTTAAATCAGCCCCAGCATTTT
TRBV30	TRBD2	TRBJ2-1	CAWSILAGGNNEQFF	TGTGCCTGGAGTATTCTAGCGGGAGGGAACAATGAGCAGTTCTTC
TRBV28	TRBD1	TRBJ1-1	CASSSYRGRLNTEAFF	TGTGCCAGCAGTTCCTACAGGGGGCGGCTAAACACTGAAGCTTTCTTT